A single sample gave rise to the 16 T cell receptor beta chains below, sequenced in a study of shared clonotypes between healthy human individuals. Only in-frame clones appear in the TCRdb table, and some are missing; sequencing was by immunoSEQ multiplex PCR. The repertoire holds 600,000 to 750,000 clones, with 90% as singletons. The sequenced sample was memory CD8+ T cells from PBMCs. Subset indicated: CD45RO+ cells pooled with CCR7-negative TemRA cells. The receptors shown here come from a man between 18 and 29 years old in good health. Some clones in this sample may be carry-over from other donors' samples.

The V gene is TRBV27, the J gene TRBJ1-1; D is undetermined. This CDR3 region has 15 residues. Germline-derived CDR1 and CDR2 are MNHEY and SMNVEV (reference sequence). V lost 0 bases and J lost 1, with 9 bases in between. The CDR3 DNA reads as TGTGCCAGCAGTTTATCGAATCCAGCGAACACTGAAGCTTTCTTT. It is translated as CASSLSNPANTEAFF.

This chain joins TRBV7-9 and TRBJ2-7; unclear D gene. With 4 bases removed from V and 4 bases from J, the gap between germline ends came to 20 bases. The CDR3 is 16 residues long. Germline CDR1 and CDR2: SEHNR and FQNEAQ (reference sequence). In DNA, the CDR3 is TGTGCCAGCAGCTCCCTAACCGCCACGGTGCCTTACGAGCAGTACTTC. Residues: CASSSLTATVPYEQYF.

The rearrangement uses TRBV27 and TRBJ1-2; TRBD1 aligns across 11 bases. Trimming at V came to 6 bases and at J to 8 bases, leaving 17 bases not matched to a gene. Germline V gene sequence: CDR1 MNHEY, CDR2 SMNVEV (reference sequence). The CDR3 spans 17 residues. This CDR3 reads CASSRIFLGQGVKGYTF. DNA of the CDR3: TGTGCCAGCAGCCGAATTTTCCTGGGACAGGGGGTAAAAGGCTACACCTTC.

This clone was recorded only once. The chain links TRBV20-1 to TRBJ2-1; D is uncertain. CDR1 is DFQATT, CDR2 SNEGSKA, per germline (reference sequence). The ends were cut back, 6 bases at V and 3 bases at J, with 6 bases in the middle. This CDR3 is built from 11 residues. This chain's CDR3 is CSAPGYNEQFF. The CDR3 nucleotides read TGCAGTGCCCCGGGCTACAATGAGCAGTTCTTC.

The rearrangement uses TRBV13 and TRBJ2-1, with 16 bases aligning to TRBD2. Germline V gene data show CDR1 as PRHDT and CDR2 as FYEKMQ (reference sequence). V lost 5 bases to trimming and J lost 6 bases; unmatched junction nucleotides: 16. This CDR3 has 20 amino acids. The CDR3 loop reads CASSPDSGTSGRAGGNEQFF. The CDR3 DNA reads TGTGCCAGCAGCCCAGACTCCGGGACTAGCGGGAGGGCCGGGGGCAATGAGCAGTTCTTC.

This chain links TRBV29-1 with TRBJ2-7, with TRBD2 identical over 7 bases. Looked up from germline, CDR1 is SQVTM and CDR2 is ANQGSEA. Unmatched junction bases numbered 12, after V lost 8 bases and J lost 5 bases. This CDR3 region has 13 residues. This CDR3 is CSRASGAHHEQYF. The DNA of the CDR3 is TGCAGCCGCGCTAGCGGAGCCCACCACGAGCAGTACTTC.

This clone was seen a few times. The chain couples TRBV25-1 to TRBJ1-1, with a weak D call TRBD1 (5 bases). Germline CDR1 MGHDK, CDR2 SYGVNS. The length of the CDR3 is 14 residues. The V gene lost 1 base and the J gene lost 4 bases, with 10 bases spanning the gap. CDR3 coding DNA: TGTGCCAGCAGTGAATTCGGCAGGGTCACTGAAGCTTTCTTT. The encoded protein is CASSEFGRVTEAFF.

The rearrangement joins TRBV4-1 to TRBJ2-2, with 7 bases matching TRBD1. V was pared by 4 bases and J by 2 bases, with 7 bases of the junction left unmatched. This CDR3 comprises 16 residues. Germline loops: CDR1 MGHRA, CDR2 YSYEKL. As DNA, the CDR3 is TGCGCCAGCAGCCCTATGGGACAGCTCAACACCGGGGAGCTGTTTTTT. Encoded protein: CASSPMGQLNTGELFF.

In its sample, this clone was seen a few times. V usage is TRBV29-1 and J usage is TRBJ1-1; D not certain. Germline CDR1 and CDR2: SQVTM and ANQGSEA. The CDR3 is made up of 11 amino acids. Trimming pared 8 bases from V and 0 bases from J, leaving 7 bases between. This chain's CDR3 is CSFRLNTEAFF. DNA for the CDR3: TGCAGCTTCAGGTTGAACACTGAAGCTTTCTTT.

The chain uses TRBV7-2 and TRBJ2-7, with 9 bases lining up with TRBD2. CDR1 SGHTA and CDR2 FQGNSA come from the germline V gene. CDR3 size: 15 residues. The J segment lost 4 bases and the V segment lost 5 bases, leaving 9 bases of the junction unmatched. This CDR3 reads CASSEGGGAAYEQYF. DNA for the CDR3: TGTGCCAGCAGCGAAGGCGGGGGGGCCGCGTACGAGCAGTACTTC.

The genes are TRBV14 and TRBJ1-3; no definite D call. The CDR3 has 14 residues. Between the trimmed V and J ends, which lost 3 bases and 6 bases, there was a span of 12 bases. The germline V gene has CDR1 SGHDN and CDR2 FVKESK. The CDR3, as DNA: TGTGCCAGCAGCCACGGGCCTTGGAAAAACACCATATATTTT. This gives the protein CASSHGPWKNTIYF.

In DNA, the CDR3 is TGTGCCAGCAGTGAAGCGCTTGGGCAGACCTACGAGCAGTACTTC. As protein: CASSEALGQTYEQYF. This sequence joins TRBV2 and TRBJ2-7; no firm D call. From germline, CDR1 is SNHLY and CDR2 FYNNEI. The CDR3 has 15 amino acids. The V end lost 0 bases, the J end lost 2 bases, and 11 bases lay between the germline ends. Full variable domain (rest looked up from reference TRBV2 and TRBJ2-7): EPEVTQTPSHQVTQMGQEVILRCVPISNHLYFYWYRQILGQKVEFLVSFYNNEISEKSEIFDDQFSVERPDGSNFTLKIRSTKLEDSAMYFCASSEALGQTYEQYFGPGTRLTVT.

The chain is built from TRBV5-1 and TRBJ2-1; 8 bases map to TRBD2. The CDR3 spans 15 residues. The V segment lost 0 bases and the J segment 5 bases; nucleotides outside the gene matches: 4. Looked up from germline, CDR1 is SGHRS and CDR2 is YFSETQ. The CDR3 region is CASSLVQRGHNEQFF. The CDR3 bases are TGCGCCAGCAGCTTGGTGCAGCGGGGGCACAATGAGCAGTTCTTC.

The V call is TRBV15, the J call TRBJ2-1, with TRBD2 matching over 10 bases. Germline CDR1 reads LNHNV; CDR2 reads YYDKDF (reference sequence). Trimming took 7 bases from V and 5 from J; bases not matched to a gene: 11. CDR3 length: 16 residues. The CDR3 spells CATTLVLAGEDNEQFF. The CDR3 DNA reads TGTGCCACCACTTTGGTTCTAGCGGGAGAGGACAATGAGCAGTTCTTC.

V usage is TRBV21-1 and J usage is TRBJ2-2; the D call in the table, TRBD1, was not verified against the DNA. TRBV21-1 is noted as a pseudogene. The CDR3 is 16 residues long. The CDR3 nucleotides are TGTGCCAGCAGCAAAGTTGTTGGGCCAGCCTGTGTGGAGCTGTTTTTT. This translates into CASSKVVGPACVELFF.

V and J are TRBV7-9 and TRBJ1-2; D call uncertain. The length of the CDR3 is 14 residues. Germline V gene lookup returns CDR1 SEHNR and CDR2 FQNEAQ (reference sequence). Trimming left V 10 bases short and J 4 bases short, with 19 bases between. In DNA form, the CDR3 reads TGTGCCACCTCGGGCCCGGTTGGGCTCTATGGCTACACCTTC. Residues: CATSGPVGLYGYTF. The full variable domain, rest sourced from reference TRBV7-9 and TRBJ1-2, is DTGVSQNPRHKITKRGQNVTFRCDPISEHNRLYWYRQTLGQGPEFLTYFQNEAQLEKSRLLSDRFSAERPKGSFSTLEIQRTEQGDSAMYLCATSGPVGLYGYTFGSGTRLTVV.